Below are 29 T cell receptor beta chains sequenced from a single sample in a study of T cells in localized non-small cell lung cancer. Measured with immunoSEQ multiplex PCR; TCRdb has only the in-frame clones, and not every one. The sample carries some 29,000 clones, roughly 90% recorded once. The sequencing used peripheral blood, collected before any cancer treatment. The receptor source for this set is a woman aged 18-55 years with stage I lung adenocarcinoma.

The CDR3 here is CAWSVDEYGYTF. The CDR3 DNA follows: TGTGCCTGGAGTGTAGACGAATATGGCTACACCTTC. The chain combines TRBV30 with TRBJ1-2; D uncertain. Germline V gene data show CDR1 as GTSNPN and CDR2 as SVGIG (reference sequence). CDR3 size: 12 residues. Trimming cost V 0 bases and J 5 bases, with 7 bases left between them.

This clone was counted a few times. The chain links TRBV6-6 to TRBJ1-1, with D unclear. This CDR3 has 13 residues. Germline values: CDR1 MNHNY, CDR2 SVGAGI (reference sequence). Trimming pared 6 bases from V and 6 bases from J, leaving 14 bases between. CDR3 DNA: TGTGCCAGCAGCCATCTCCTGGCATCTGAAGCTTTCTTT. Protein: CASSHLLASEAFF.

V is TRBV6-1 and J is TRBJ1-5, with D hard to call. This CDR3 region has 12 residues. The germline V gene has CDR1 MNHNS and CDR2 SASEGT. V shed 5 bases and J shed 8 bases, with 10 bases lying between them. This chain's CDR3 is CASSQGWEPQHF. DNA for the CDR3: TGTGCCAGCAGTCAAGGTTGGGAGCCCCAGCATTTT.

The chain is built from TRBV2 and TRBJ2-3; D uncertain. CDR3 length equals 13 residues. CDR1 and CDR2 from the germline V gene are SNHLY and FYNNEI. V shed 0 bases and J shed 1 base, with 2 bases lying between them. In nucleotides, the CDR3 is TGTGCCAGCAGTGAAGCTCGCACAGATACGCAGTATTTT. Its translation: CASSEARTDTQYF.

The chain uses TRBV11-3 and TRBJ2-7; 11 positions agree with TRBD2. Germline V gives CDR1 SGHNT, CDR2 YENEEA. CDR3 size: 15 residues. Unmatched junction bases numbered 8, after V lost 6 bases and J lost 4 bases. CDR3 amino acids: CASRRTSGRGYEQYF. CDR3 coding DNA: TGTGCCAGCAGACGCACTAGCGGGAGAGGGTACGAGCAGTACTTC.

This CDR3 is CASSSWTGAHSGNTIYF. CDR3 nucleotide sequence: TGTGCCAGCAGCTCGTGGACAGGGGCACACTCTGGAAACACCATATATTTT. The J gene is TRBJ1-3, the V gene TRBV7-2, with 9 bases matching TRBD1. Germline CDR1 reads SGHTA; CDR2 reads FQGNSA. The CDR3 runs to 17 residues. The V gene end was trimmed by 4 bases and the J gene end by 0 bases; junction bases not matched to a gene: 7.

The chain is built from TRBV27 and TRBJ2-2; D is possibly TRBD1 (7 bases). The CDR3 has 14 residues. CDR1 is MNHEY, CDR2 SMNVEV, per germline (reference sequence). The germline V and J ends were trimmed by 7 bases and 4 bases, with 13 bases remaining between them. Written as DNA, the CDR3 is TGTGCCAGCAAGGAGGGGGCCGTCACCGGGGAGCTGTTTTTT. Amino acid sequence: CASKEGAVTGELFF.

The chain recombines TRBV5-4 with TRBJ2-3; 7 nucleotides agree with TRBD1. J lost 5 bases, V lost 2 bases, and 2 bases had no gene match. Germline values: CDR1 SGHNT, CDR2 YYREEE (reference sequence). The CDR3 runs 13 residues. The CDR3 is CASSFAGGDTQYF. The CDR3 coding sequence is TGTGCCAGCAGCTTCGCAGGGGGAGATACGCAGTATTTT.

The V call is TRBV29-1, the J call TRBJ1-2; D gene unclear. Germline V gene sequence: CDR1 SQVTM, CDR2 ANQGSEA. The CDR3 extends over 14 amino acids. V lost 5 bases and J lost 4, with 17 bases in between. In DNA, the CDR3 is TGCAGCGTTCCTTTGTGGGCCTCCTCCTATGGCTACACCTTC. Translation: CSVPLWASSYGYTF.

This clone was seen just once. The chain employs TRBV4-3 and TRBJ1-2, with a weak D call TRBD1 (6 bases). The CDR3 sequence is 14 residues long. Trimming stripped 4 bases from V and 8 bases from J, with 17 bases between. CDR1 is LGHNA and CDR2 is YSLEER in the germline V gene. The CDR3 DNA is TGCGCCAGCAGCCGACGATGGCAGGGGCAGGGCTACACCTTC. The encoded protein is CASSRRWQGQGYTF.

The chain employs TRBV19 and TRBJ2-7; 13 bases fit TRBD2. The V gene end was trimmed by 1 base and the J gene end by 7 bases; junction bases not matched to a gene: 7. Looked up from germline, CDR1 is LNHDA and CDR2 is SQIVND (reference sequence). The CDR3 length is 16 residues. The CDR3 sequence: CASSIAGLAGMGEQYF. CDR3 DNA sequence: TGTGCCAGTAGTATAGCGGGACTAGCGGGAATGGGTGAGCAGTACTTC.

The V and J genes are TRBV14 and TRBJ2-7, with 11 nucleotides matching TRBD1. Trimming removed 0 bases from V and 3 bases from J; junction bases left unmatched: 7. The CDR3 runs to 17 residues. Germline V lookup: CDR1 SGHDN, CDR2 FVKESK. CDR3 coding DNA: TGTGCCAGCAGCCAAGAAGGATGGACAGGGGGCGTCTACGAGCAGTACTTC. Protein: CASSQEGWTGGVYEQYF.

The V gene is TRBV5-1, the J gene TRBJ1-3, with a weak D call TRBD1 (5 bases). V lost 3 bases to trimming and J lost 3 bases, with 16 bases between them. Germline V gene data show CDR1 as SGHRS and CDR2 as YFSETQ. The CDR3 extends over 16 amino acids. The CDR3 protein is CASSWGGNDRGNTIYF. The CDR3 DNA is TGCGCCAGCAGCTGGGGGGGTAATGATCGTGGAAACACCATATATTTT. Combining the CDR3 with reference TRBV5-1 and TRBJ1-3 gives the whole variable domain KAGVTQTPRYLIKTRGQQVTLSCSPISGHRSVSWYQQTPGQGLQFLFEYFSETQRNKGNFPGRFSGRQFSNSRSEMNVSTLELGDSALYLCASSWGGNDRGNTIYFGEGSWLTVV.

The gene calls are TRBV7-2 and TRBJ1-1; D is ambiguous. Trimming left V 1 base short and J 4 bases short, with 16 bases between. The CDR3 is 16 residues long. CDR1 and CDR2 from the germline V gene are SGHTA and FQGNSA. CDR3 in amino acids: CASSLVVTGGATEAFF. CDR3 in DNA: TGTGCCAGCAGCTTAGTCGTAACGGGAGGCGCCACTGAAGCTTTCTTT.

The V call is TRBV4-1, the J call TRBJ2-3; tentative D call: TRBD2 (6 bases). Germline-derived CDR1 and CDR2 are MGHRA and YSYEKL. V lost 3 bases to trimming and J lost 8 bases, with 15 bases between them. CDR3 length: 14 amino acids. The CDR3 region is CASSQRDSVGTQYF. The CDR3 DNA reads as TGCGCCAGCAGCCAGCGGGACTCTGTGGGTACGCAGTATTTT.

The V and J genes are TRBV5-1 and TRBJ2-3; TRBD1 might be the D (6 bases). CDR3 length: 17 amino acids. The germline gives CDR1 SGHRS, CDR2 YFSETQ. The V gene lost 4 bases and the J gene lost 5 bases, with 23 bases spanning the gap. CDR3 nucleotides: TGCGCCAGCAGCCCCAGGGGTGAATCACTAATCGGAGATACGCAGTATTTT. As protein: CASSPRGESLIGDTQYF.

As to this clone: One junction end does not reproduce the germline sequence, and a read error may be involved. J is TRBJ2-7 and V is TRBV2; 9 bases fit TRBD1. The CDR3 extends over 14 amino acids. CDR1 SNHLY and CDR2 FYNNEI come from the germline V gene. In nucleotides, the CDR3 is TGTGCCAGCAGTGGGCGGGACAGGGATCACCCAGTTCACTTC. As protein: CASSGRDRDHPVHF.

The CDR3 spells CASSAQETQYF. CDR3 nucleotide sequence: TGTGCCAGCAGCGCCCAAGAGACCCAGTACTTC. The chain joins TRBV7-2 to TRBJ2-5; no reliable D call. The CDR3 length is 11 residues. The germline gives CDR1 SGHTA, CDR2 FQGNSA. Trimming removed 5 bases from V and 1 base from J, with 2 bases in between.

This clone has a handful of counts. The genes are TRBV23-1 and TRBJ1-5, with 7 bases that match TRBD1. TRBV23-1 is an ORF; its function is uncertain. The trim removed 3 bases at V and 0 bases at J, leaving 5 bases unmatched. The CDR3 contains 16 residues. CDR3 bases: TGCGCCAGCAGTCAGGGGGACAGATATAGCAATCAGCCCCAGCATTTT. Its translation is CASSQGDRYSNQPQHF.

This chain connects TRBV7-2 to TRBJ2-7, with 9 nucleotides matching TRBD1. Germline V gene sequence: CDR1 SGHTA, CDR2 FQGNSA. J gave up 5 bases and V 1 base, and 6 bases lay outside the gene matches. CDR3 length: 15 residues. The CDR3 region is CASSLGGTGSNEQYF. DNA for the CDR3: TGTGCCAGCAGCTTAGGAGGGACAGGGTCGAACGAGCAGTACTTC. Full variable domain (rest looked up from reference TRBV7-2 and TRBJ2-7): GAGVSQSPSNKVTEKGKDVELRCDPISGHTALYWYRQSLGQGLEFLIYFQGNSAPDKSGLPSDRFSAERTGGSVSTLTIQRTQQEDSAVYLCASSLGGTGSNEQYFGPGTRLTVT.

J is TRBJ1-1 and V is TRBV7-8; a possible D gene is TRBD1 (5 bases). The CDR3 has 14 amino acids. The V gene lost 6 bases and the J gene lost 1 base, with 12 bases spanning the gap. The germline V gene encodes CDR1 SGHVS and CDR2 FQNEAQ. DNA for the CDR3: TGTGCCAGCAGATTTACAGGTGGGAACACTGAAGCTTTCTTT. This encodes CASRFTGGNTEAFF.

This clone came up once. The V and J genes are TRBV15 and TRBJ1-4; D ambiguous. Trimming cost V 0 bases and J 3 bases, with 11 bases left between them. The germline gives CDR1 LNHNV, CDR2 YYDKDF (reference sequence). CDR3 length: 16 amino acids. CDR3 sequence (DNA): TGTGCCACCAGCAGAGATCGGGAACAACCTAATGAAAAACTGTTTTTT. Amino acids: CATSRDREQPNEKLFF.

The V call is TRBV27, the J call TRBJ2-1; D is perhaps TRBD2 (5 bases). Germline values: CDR1 MNHEY, CDR2 SMNVEV (reference sequence). V was cut by 4 bases and J by 8 bases, with 24 bases left in between. The CDR3 runs 17 residues. The CDR3 sequence is CASSYQQPLPHSDEQFF. The DNA for the CDR3 is TGTGCCAGCAGTTATCAACAGCCCCTTCCCCATAGCGATGAGCAGTTCTTC.

V and J are TRBV7-9 and TRBJ2-3, with 8 positions matching TRBD2. V lost 0 bases and J lost 10; bases outside the gene matches: 3. Germline V gene lookup returns CDR1 SEHNR and CDR2 FQNEAQ (reference sequence). The CDR3 has 13 residues. The CDR3 coding sequence is TGTGCCAGCAGCTTAGCGGAAGCGGGGGCGCAGTATTTT. It encodes CASSLAEAGAQYF.

The J gene is TRBJ2-3, the V gene TRBV19; 7 bases map to TRBD1. This CDR3 comprises 14 residues. From germline, CDR1 is LNHDA and CDR2 SQIVND (reference sequence). The junction had 6 bases not matched to a gene; V was cut back by 8 bases and J by 1 base. CDR3 loop: CASSYRGGTDTQYF. The CDR3 DNA reads as TGTGCCAGTTCATACAGGGGTGGCACAGATACGCAGTATTTT.

V is TRBV6-1 and J is TRBJ2-7; no clear D. The CDR3 loop spans 14 amino acids. Trimming removed 6 bases at V and 2 bases at J, with 14 bases between. Germline V CDR1 and CDR2: MNHNS, SASEGT. In nucleotides, the CDR3 is TGTGCCAGCAGCGCTATTATAAGACCCTACGAGCAGTACTTC. Its translation is CASSAIIRPYEQYF.

The chain links TRBV28 to TRBJ2-5, with a tentative D call TRBD1 (6 bases). Trimming took 2 bases from V and 0 from J, leaving 16 bases between them. Looked up from germline, CDR1 is MDHEN and CDR2 is SYDVKM. This CDR3 spans 17 amino acids. The CDR3 DNA reads as TGTGCCAGCAGTTTAGATTTGGACAGATGGTACCAAGAGACCCAGTACTTC. Its protein product is CASSLDLDRWYQETQYF.

The chain uses TRBV7-9 and TRBJ2-1; 7 nucleotides line up with TRBD2. With V trimmed by 0 bases and J by 5 bases, 10 bases remained unmatched. Germline assignment: CDR1 SEHNR and CDR2 FQNEAQ (reference sequence). The CDR3 loop spans 17 amino acids. CDR3 amino acids: CASSLAPRLAADNEQFF. The CDR3 DNA follows: TGTGCCAGCAGCTTAGCGCCCCGACTAGCTGCGGACAATGAGCAGTTCTTC.

This clone was recorded only once. CDR3 region: CASSRDREKAFF. In DNA, the CDR3 is TGTGCCAGCAGTAGGGACAGGGAAAAAGCTTTCTTT. This rearrangement joins TRBV11-1 to TRBJ1-1, with 9 bases identical to TRBD1. This CDR3 spans 12 amino acids. Losses at the gene ends were 6 bases for V and 9 bases for J; bases not matched to a gene: 5. The germline V gene encodes CDR1 SGHAT and CDR2 FQDESV (reference sequence).